The 17 T cell receptor beta chains given below trace back to one sample, sequenced in a study of cytomegalovirus exposure and HLA in healthy donors. Vbeta (60) and Jbeta (13) primers were used in the PCR. Measured with immunoSEQ multiplex PCR; TCRdb has only the in-frame clones, and not every one. Among about 160,000 clones listed, approximately 80% were seen once. The specimen was PBMCs. These receptors all come from a male donor in good health and CMV-seronegative.

With regard to this clone: At one end the junction does not follow the germline gene, possibly because of a read error. The chain has TRBV30 and TRBJ1-2; 8 nucleotides match TRBD1. The CDR3 is made up of 13 amino acids. Germline CDR1 GTSNPN, CDR2 SVGIG (reference sequence). Written as DNA, the CDR3 is TGTGCCTGGAGTCCGGACAGGGACTATGGCTACCCCTTC. Protein product: CAWSPDRDYGYPF.

The CDR3 region is CASSLGQTQYF. The CDR3 DNA is TGTGCCAGCAGCCTTGGGCAGACCCAGTACTTC. V usage is TRBV7-2 and J usage is TRBJ2-5, with no clear D. The CDR3 consists of 11 residues. Trimming took 5 bases from V and 6 from J, leaving 7 bases between them. CDR1 is SGHTA and CDR2 is FQGNSA in the germline V gene.

The chain uses TRBV5-4 and TRBJ1-6; no clear D. Germline lookup yields CDR1 SGHNT and CDR2 YYREEE (reference sequence). The CDR3 sequence is 15 residues long. V gave up 0 bases and J gave up 5 bases, with 9 bases separating them. CDR3: CASSLAGSHNSPLHF. CDR3 nucleotide sequence: TGTGCCAGCAGCTTGGCGGGGTCCCATAATTCACCCCTCCACTTT. Supplemented by reference TRBV5-4 and TRBJ1-6, the full variable domain reads ETGVTQSPTHLIKTRGQQVTLRCSSQSGHNTVSWYQQALGQGPQFIFQYYREEENGRGNFPPRFSGLQFPNYSSELNVNALELDDSALYLCASSLAGSHNSPLHFGNGTRLTVT.

The rearrangement links TRBV7-8 to TRBJ2-4; 7 nucleotides line up with TRBD1. CDR1 is SGHVS and CDR2 is FQNEAQ in the germline V gene. Trimming cost V 8 bases and J 2 bases; bases outside gene matches: 3. The CDR3 contains 13 residues. Here the CDR3 DNA reads TGTGCCAGCCGGGGACAGCCCAAAAACATTCAGTACTTC. It yields the protein CASRGQPKNIQYF.

V usage is TRBV29-1 and J usage is TRBJ1-2, with 9 bases that match TRBD1. Germline V CDR1 and CDR2: SQVTM, ANQGSEA. Trimming took 0 bases from V and 7 from J; bases not matched to a gene: 6. This CDR3 comprises 14 residues. The CDR3 DNA reads as TGCAGCGTTGAAGAGGGGACAGGGATGGGTGGCTACACCTTC. Translated: CSVEEGTGMGGYTF.

This chain links TRBV7-9 with TRBJ1-4; the match to TRBD1 covers 7 bases. Germline CDR1 and CDR2: SEHNR and FQNEAQ (reference sequence). This CDR3 has 13 residues. V was clipped by 5 bases and J by 7 bases; unmatched bases: 4. Here the CDR3 reads CASSTGTVEKLFF. DNA of the CDR3: TGTGCCAGCAGCACTGGGACAGTTGAAAAACTGTTTTTT.

This chain joins TRBV18 and TRBJ1-2; 8 bases map to TRBD1. The V gene's germline CDR1 is KGHSH and CDR2 LQKENI. V was clipped by 3 bases and J by 4 bases; unmatched bases: 1. CDR3 length: 13 amino acids. CDR3 region: CASSPDRVYGYTF. The CDR3 bases are TGTGCCAGCTCACCGGACAGGGTCTATGGCTACACCTTC.

V usage is TRBV28 and J usage is TRBJ2-7, with 9 bases matching TRBD1. V lost 0 bases to trimming and J lost 1 base; unmatched junction nucleotides: 7. The CDR3 loop spans 17 amino acids. In germline, CDR1 is MDHEN, CDR2 SYDVKM. The CDR3 DNA reads TGTGCCAGCAGTTTATGGGTTACAGGGGGCGGTTCCTACGAGCAGTACTTC. Its translation is CASSLWVTGGGSYEQYF.

This clone showed up just once. V gene TRBV20-1 combines with J gene TRBJ2-1, with no clear D. CDR1 and CDR2 from the germline V gene are DFQATT and SNEGSKA (reference sequence). Trimming took off 0 bases at V and 8 bases at J, with 5 bases between the two ends. CDR3 length: 11 amino acids. Written as DNA, the CDR3 is TGCAGTGCTAGAGACGAGGATGAGCAGTTCTTC. Protein product: CSARDEDEQFF.

The chain is built from TRBV28 and TRBJ2-4, with 10 bases identical to TRBD1. This CDR3 is built from 16 residues. From germline, CDR1 is MDHEN and CDR2 SYDVKM. After removal of 4 bases from V and 4 bases from J, the junction contained 7 bases not matched to a gene. The CDR3 DNA is TGTGCCAGCAGTTCCTCGGACAGGGGGGGAAAAAACATTCAGTACTTC. It codes for CASSSSDRGGKNIQYF.

The CDR3 coding sequence is TGTGCCAGCAGCCAGACTATGGATACGCAGTATTTT. Residues: CASSQTMDTQYF. The chain recombines TRBV27 with TRBJ2-3; D may be TRBD2 (5 bases). Per germline, CDR1 MNHEY and CDR2 SMNVEV (reference sequence). This CDR3 contains 12 residues. V lost 6 bases and J 6 bases, leaving 10 bases between the germline ends.

This chain joins TRBV5-6 and TRBJ1-3; weak D call: TRBD1 (5 bases). CDR3 length equals 17 residues. Germline lookup yields CDR1 SGHDT and CDR2 YYEEEE. Trimming shortened V by 1 base and J by 2 bases, and 16 bases separated the two germline ends. In nucleotides, the CDR3 is TGTGCCAGCAGCTTGCTCGCAGGGATTAAGCCTGGAAACACCATATATTTT. Encoded protein: CASSLLAGIKPGNTIYF.

This clone appeared a single time. This chain joins TRBV6-5 and TRBJ2-7; 8 positions agree with TRBD2. Germline loops: CDR1 MNHEY, CDR2 SVGAGI. This CDR3 is built from 11 residues. Trimming cost V 7 bases and J 7 bases; bases outside gene matches: 3. DNA for the CDR3: TGTGCCAGCACCCGGGGGGGAGAGCAGTACTTC. This gives the protein CASTRGGEQYF.

V and J are TRBV28 and TRBJ1-4; no clear D gene. Trimming removed 5 bases from V and 0 bases from J, with 10 bases in between. The CDR3 is made up of 15 amino acids. CDR1 is MDHEN and CDR2 is SYDVKM in the germline V gene. In DNA form, the CDR3 reads TGTGCCAGCAGTCCGACTGTTACAACTAATGAAAAACTGTTTTTT. Its protein is CASSPTVTTNEKLFF. The full variable domain, completed using reference TRBV28 and TRBJ1-4, is DVKVTQSSRYLVKRTGEKVFLECVQDMDHENMFWYRQDPGLGLRLIYFSYDVKMKEKGDIPEGYSVSREKKERFSLILESASTNQTSMYLCASSPTVTTNEKLFFGSGTQLSVL.

This chain connects TRBV4-3 to TRBJ1-1; the match to TRBD1 covers 8 bases. This CDR3 is built from 17 residues. Germline V gene sequence: CDR1 LGHNA, CDR2 YSLEER. Trimming cost V 1 base and J 6 bases; bases outside gene matches: 13. Written as DNA, the CDR3 is TGCGCCAGCAGCCAAGTTGGGAGGACAGGGAGAGGTGCTGAAGCTTTCTTT. Amino acids: CASSQVGRTGRGAEAFF.

The chain employs TRBV4-2 and TRBJ2-7; 9 bases map to TRBD1. V was clipped by 1 base and J by 6 bases; unmatched bases: 7. This CDR3 has 15 amino acids. CDR1 is LGHNA and CDR2 is YNFKEQ in the germline V gene. The CDR3 loop is CASSQVGTGFVEQYF. CDR3 nucleotides: TGTGCCAGCAGCCAAGTGGGGACAGGGTTCGTCGAGCAGTACTTC.

The chain joins TRBV28 to TRBJ2-7, with D possibly being TRBD1 (6 bases). Germline V CDR1 and CDR2: MDHEN, SYDVKM. V gave up 1 base and J gave up 6 bases, with 13 bases separating them. The CDR3 is 14 residues long. CDR3 in DNA: TGTGCCAGCAGTTTATTAGGGGGAACGACCGAGCAGTACTTC. It yields the protein CASSLLGGTTEQYF.